This entry is about one T cell receptor beta chain. Its antigen is not identified. The record originates from a study of shared clonotypes between healthy human individuals. Findings and limits, study-wide: Generally, naive subsets came out with larger estimated richness than memory subsets. Non-shared clonotypes had lower generation probabilities than those shared by all four donors.

Profiling relied on immunoSEQ multiplex PCR, and the TCRdb table lists in-frame clones only, not all of them. The sample consists of some 2,000,000 clones, less than 95% of them appearing once. CD45RO-negative CD8 cells positively selected for CCR7 made up the naive population, which excluded terminally differentiated effector memory CD45RA+ cells. This CDR3 has 16 amino acids. V lost 4 bases to trimming and J lost 5 bases, with 18 bases between them. Germline CDR1 and CDR2: MNHEY and SVGAGI. The rearrangement uses TRBV6-5 and TRBJ2-4; D may match TRBD1 or TRBD2 (6 bases each). This clonotype was obtained from a man younger than 30 in good health. Sequenced: naive CD8+ T cells sorted from blood. The DNA for the CDR3 is TGTGCCAGCAGTTCCTACAGGGAGGCCGAGGAAAACATTCAGTACTTC. Translating it yields CASSSYREAEENIQYF.